This passage covers 20 T cell receptor beta chains from one sample sequenced in a study of PD-L1 blockade in urothelial cancer. Assay used: immunoSEQ multiplex PCR; TCRdb lists only in-frame clones, some missing. The data contain 70,000 or so clones, approximately 81% of them seen just once; the ten biggest clones take up 4.7%. This sample comprised PBMCs, obtained around atezolizumab (anti-PD-L1) treatment. Receptors were obtained from a man aged 70 or older with urothelial cancer.

This clone was counted a few times. The rearrangement links TRBV29-1 to TRBJ2-2; 14 bases agree with TRBD2. Germline values: CDR1 SQVTM, CDR2 ANQGSEA. After removal of 5 bases from V and 7 bases from J, the junction contained 12 bases not matched to a gene. This CDR3 is built from 17 residues. This CDR3 is CSVKTGTSGSGVGELFF. For the CDR3, the DNA is TGCAGCGTTAAGACCGGGACTAGCGGGAGTGGTGTCGGGGAGCTGTTTTTT.

J is TRBJ1-5 and V is TRBV7-2, with 7 bases that match TRBD1. The CDR3 has 15 residues. The junction had 4 bases not matched to a gene; V was cut back by 0 bases and J by 5 bases. Germline CDR1 is SGHTA and CDR2 is FQGNSA. Here the CDR3 DNA reads TGTGCCAGCAGCTTAGCGGGACAGTTGCATCAGCCCCAGCATTTT. It is translated as CASSLAGQLHQPQHF. The whole variable domain, filled in from reference TRBV7-2 and TRBJ1-5, reads GAGVSQSPSNKVTEKGKDVELRCDPISGHTALYWYRQSLGQGLEFLIYFQGNSAPDKSGLPSDRFSAERTGGSVSTLTIQRTQQEDSAVYLCASSLAGQLHQPQHFGDGTRLSIL.

The rearrangement links TRBV19 to TRBJ2-3, with D possibly matching TRBD2 (6 bases). V gave up 6 bases and J gave up 5 bases, with 12 bases separating them. The germline CDR1 and CDR2 sequences are LNHDA and SQIVND (reference sequence). This CDR3 has 13 amino acids. The CDR3 DNA reads as TGTGCCAGTAGCGGGGGTTTGCGAGATACGCAGTATTTT. Translating gives CASSGGLRDTQYF.

This clone appeared a single time. The chain employs TRBV5-1 and TRBJ2-1; TRBD2 aligns across 13 bases. Germline-derived CDR1 and CDR2 are SGHRS and YFSETQ. The CDR3 has 17 amino acids. Losses at the gene ends were 1 base for V and 6 bases for J; bases not matched to a gene: 7. The CDR3 DNA sequence: TGCGCCAGCAGCTTGTCCACTAGCGGGAGGGCTGCCAATGAGCAGTTCTTC. Translation: CASSLSTSGRAANEQFF.

The chain has TRBV5-1 and TRBJ2-5; perhaps TRBD2 as D (6 bases). The V and J ends lost 2 bases and 1 base respectively, with 9 bases between them. CDR3 length: 14 residues. CDR1 is SGHRS and CDR2 is YFSETQ in the germline V gene. CDR3 nucleotide sequence: TGCGCCAGCAGCTTCCGGGACTCCCAAGAGACCCAGTACTTC. Translation: CASSFRDSQETQYF.

This clone was seen more than once but under ten times. This chain connects TRBV19 to TRBJ1-5, with D unclear. Germline CDR1 is LNHDA and CDR2 is SQIVND (reference sequence). The V and J ends lost 5 bases and 7 bases respectively, with 15 bases between them. This CDR3 contains 14 residues. In DNA, the CDR3 is TGTGCCAGTAGTCCTGTAACGAGGCGGCAGCCCCAGCATTTT. Encoded protein: CASSPVTRRQPQHF. The variable domain in full, completed from reference TRBV19 and TRBJ1-5, reads DGGITQSPKYLFRKEGQNVTLSCEQNLNHDAMYWYRQDPGQGLRLIYYSQIVNDFQKGDIAEGYSVSREKKESFPLTVTSAQKNPTAFYLCASSPVTRRQPQHFGDGTRLSIL.

The rearrangement uses TRBV5-4 and TRBJ1-1; no reliable D call. The CDR3 is 13 amino acids. V lost 5 bases and J 4 bases, leaving 12 bases between the germline ends. CDR1 SGHNT and CDR2 YYREEE come from the germline V gene (reference sequence). The CDR3 spells CASSRGVTTEAFF. The CDR3 nucleotides are TGTGCCAGCAGTCGGGGAGTTACCACTGAAGCTTTCTTT.

A few counts support this clone. The chain uses TRBV28 and TRBJ1-2; D not resolved. This CDR3 has 10 amino acids. V was pared by 3 bases and J by 8 bases, with 4 bases between. Germline assignment: CDR1 MDHEN and CDR2 SYDVKM. CDR3 in amino acids: CASSFGGYTF. CDR3 DNA sequence: TGTGCCAGCAGTTTTGGCGGCTACACCTTC.

This chain joins TRBV6-5 and TRBJ2-7; D is possibly TRBD2 (5 bases). Germline loops: CDR1 MNHEY, CDR2 SVGAGI. CDR3 length: 15 amino acids. V shed 2 bases and J shed 2 bases, with 13 bases lying between them. CDR3 nucleotide sequence: TGTGCCAGCAGTTACGTCGAGGGAGCAACCTACGAGCAGTACTTC. It is translated as CASSYVEGATYEQYF.

This chain joins TRBV5-1 and TRBJ2-1, with TRBD2 matching over 7 bases. Per the germline V gene, CDR1 is SGHRS and CDR2 is YFSETQ. V shed 4 bases and J 7 bases; nucleotides not matched to a gene: 14. This CDR3 comprises 16 residues. The CDR3 coding sequence is TGCGCCAGCAGCCGGGGGGTGACTAGCTTGGGGAATGAGCAGTTCTTC. This sequence encodes CASSRGVTSLGNEQFF.

The CDR3 region is CASSYQGSSGANVLTF. The CDR3 nucleotides read TGTGCCAGCAGTTACCAGGGATCGTCCGGGGCCAACGTCCTGACTTTC. The chain is built from TRBV27 and TRBJ2-6; the D gene is possibly TRBD1 (5 bases). Trimming left V 4 bases short and J 4 bases short, with 14 bases between. The CDR3 has 16 amino acids. Germline values: CDR1 MNHEY, CDR2 SMNVEV (reference sequence).

The rearrangement links TRBV4-2 to TRBJ2-3; the match to TRBD2 covers 7 bases. There are 16 residues in the CDR3. Germline values: CDR1 LGHNA, CDR2 YNFKEQ. The V segment lost 1 base and the J segment 2 bases; nucleotides outside the gene matches: 6. The CDR3: CASSQGRTRNTDTQYF. The CDR3 bases are TGTGCCAGCAGCCAAGGAAGGACTAGAAACACAGATACGCAGTATTTT.

In this sample, this clone turned up once. J is TRBJ1-2 and V is TRBV28; 8 nucleotides agree with TRBD1. Germline-derived CDR1 and CDR2 are MDHEN and SYDVKM. The CDR3 consists of 13 residues. The V and J ends lost 2 bases and 6 bases, in that order; junction bases with no gene match: 2. As DNA, the CDR3 is TGTGCCAGCAGTTTAAGGACAGGGAATGGCTACACCTTC. It encodes CASSLRTGNGYTF.

This chain links TRBV6-6 with TRBJ2-3, with a possible D match to TRBD1 (6 bases). The CDR3 spans 14 residues. Looked up from germline, CDR1 is MNHNY and CDR2 is SVGAGI (reference sequence). Trimming stripped 2 bases from V and 5 bases from J, with 11 bases between. Here the CDR3 DNA reads TGTGCCAGCAGTTACACAGGGTGGGGAGATACGCAGTATTTT. This codes for CASSYTGWGDTQYF.

The chain is built from TRBV19 and TRBJ2-7; 8 nucleotides match TRBD2. Germline CDR1 is LNHDA and CDR2 is SQIVND (reference sequence). V was pared by 7 bases and J by 5 bases, with 4 bases of the junction left unmatched. The CDR3 totals 12 residues. CDR3 DNA sequence: TGTGCCAGTATCGGGGGGGCTAACGAGCAGTACTTC. This sequence encodes CASIGGANEQYF.

In DNA form, the CDR3 reads TGTGCCAGCAGTGAAAGTCAAGCCGGAAACACCATATATTTT. Protein: CASSESQAGNTIYF. V usage is TRBV2 and J usage is TRBJ1-3; no clear D gene. V lost 2 bases, J lost 4 bases, and 9 bases lay in between. Germline V gene data show CDR1 as SNHLY and CDR2 as FYNNEI. The CDR3 spans 14 residues. The variable domain in full, completed from reference TRBV2 and TRBJ1-3, reads EPEVTQTPSHQVTQMGQEVILRCVPISNHLYFYWYRQILGQKVEFLVSFYNNEISEKSEIFDDQFSVERPDGSNFTLKIRSTKLEDSAMYFCASSESQAGNTIYFGEGSWLTVV.

Points on this clone: In the same sample, other DNA sequences code for this CDR3. The J gene is TRBJ1-1, the V gene TRBV9; D possibly corresponds to TRBD1 (5 bases). The CDR3 runs 14 residues. Germline CDR1 reads SGDLS; CDR2 reads YYNGEE. V lost 5 bases and J lost 6, with 17 bases in between. The CDR3 loop reads CASSPSTPGAEAFF. In DNA, the CDR3 is TGTGCCAGCAGTCCCTCGACCCCGGGGGCTGAAGCTTTCTTT.

V usage is TRBV11-2 and J usage is TRBJ2-7; D remains unclear. Trimming left V 1 base short and J 2 bases short, with 9 bases between. Germline lookup yields CDR1 SGHAT and CDR2 FQNNGV. The CDR3 consists of 14 residues. CDR3 in amino acids: CASSLGWQTYEQYF. As DNA, the CDR3 is TGTGCCAGCAGCTTAGGTTGGCAGACCTACGAGCAGTACTTC.

The gene calls are TRBV6-5 and TRBJ2-5, with TRBD1 identical over 8 bases. The J segment lost 4 bases and the V segment lost 5 bases, leaving 6 bases of the junction unmatched. The CDR3 contains 14 residues. The germline V gene has CDR1 MNHEY and CDR2 SVGAGI. The chain's CDR3 is CASSPGQGRETQYF. CDR3 in DNA: TGTGCCAGCAGTCCAGGACAGGGAAGAGAGACCCAGTACTTC.

V is TRBV11-1 and J is TRBJ2-1, with TRBD1 matching 10 bases. Germline values: CDR1 SGHAT, CDR2 FQDESV (reference sequence). The CDR3 runs 17 residues. The trim removed 1 base at V and 1 base at J, leaving 4 bases unmatched. The CDR3 nucleotides read TGTGCCAGCAGCTTAGGGAGACAGGGGGCATCCTACAATGAGCAGTTCTTC. Residues: CASSLGRQGASYNEQFF.